This TCR beta chain was documented in a study of T cells in Graves' hyperthyroidism and ophthalmopathy (dated 2019 in TCRdb). Context from the whole study: Peripheral blood was collected at initial diagnosis, before any treatment. TCR Vbeta CDR3 sequencing of approximately 140 peripheral blood samples (more than 40 ophthalmopathy, 75 or so hyperthyroidism and some 17 progressor patients) is reported in the paper. Following sampling, methimazole starting at 30 mg daily was given to hyperthyroidism patients, and high-dose intravenous methylprednisolone was given to ophthalmopathy patients. In addition, the study compared T-cell repertoires in thyroid tissue and in blood from six Graves' hyperthyroidism patients. Whether ophthalmopathy could be predicted prospectively was tested in an independent validation cohort made up of roughly 19 hyperthyroidism patients plus 17 patients who later progressed to ophthalmopathy. TCR V-J signatures able to tell the groups apart were searched for in a discovery cohort of approximately 95 patients, of whom fewer than 45 had Graves' ophthalmopathy and around 56 had stable Graves' hyperthyroidism. For training and testing, the 100 or so patients in the discovery cohort were randomly divided in a 7:3 ratio.

Comments on this clonotype: No antigen is known for it. Base-call qualities are not available, and no considerably larger clone is one nucleotide away.

TCR beta CDR3 regions were amplified from RNA transcripts. A first-round RT-PCR of the TCR CDR3 used the HTBI primer set with the Qiagen OneStep RT-PCR kit. Libraries were constructed in a second round of multiplex PCR, after which size selection and purification were performed. Sequencing of the libraries was done on an Illumina HiSeq2000 using paired-end 100 bp reads. As for the original processing: SOAPnuke was used to process the raw data, removing reads that contained adapters or uncalled bases, had a mean Phred below 15, or lacked an exact match to the constant primer or identifier. High-quality paired reads were merged with COPE v1.2.5, and unique nucleotide sequences were defined as clonotypes. MiTCR v1.1 was used to align the clonotypes against IMGT TRBV, TRBD and TRBJ reference segments. Only V-J combinations with frequency above 0.0001, covering about 99% of repertoires, were analysed. The TCS score was defined as the ratio of F50 (clonal expansion) to E x V (chaos), calculated using BLOSUM62-based TCRdist between CDR3 peptides within each V-J. Welch's t-statistics and random forest reduced 500 to 650 V-J features to about 12, which were used in a naive Bayes classifier (R e1071). TCRdb cleaned the public reads at Q25 with fastp, built clones with MiXCR and kept in-frame beta chains. Rows with one shared CDR3 protein collapse into an entry with the most common genes and DNA. TCRdb, rather than the study authors, made the V and J calls. Counted in this sample were fewer than 550,000 distinct CDR3 sequences; less than 25% of them appeared once. The ten largest clones capture approximately 10% of the sample.

The research as a whole found: Sample size was not statistically predetermined, and investigators were not blinded to group allocation. Most expanded thyroid clonotypes (frequency above 0.001) were also detected in blood, suggesting blood repertoires may reflect thyroid immune responses. In validation, the model predicted progression to ophthalmopathy with around 71% sensitivity and about 73% specificity, a median of about 6.7 months before onset. In cross-validation, a model built on a 13 V-J signature told ophthalmopathy apart from stable hyperthyroidism with 87.88% sensitivity and around 84% specificity, and in testing the same model reached 80%/75%.

Moderately to severely active disease, a Clinical Activity Score of at least 3, a NOSPECS grade of at least 4, and a duration under 3 months were present in ophthalmopathy patients. Any patient with an uncontrolled infection, another autoimmune disease, pregnancy or lactation was excluded. Clinical symptoms, serum thyroxine and TRAb, thyroid ultrasound, and orbital computed tomography formed the basis for the diagnoses. Ficoll-Paque density gradient centrifugation was used to isolate PBMCs from about 10 ml of fresh peripheral blood. Trizol reagent was used to extract total RNA, and RNA quality was then checked on an Agilent 2100 Bioanalyzer. From a lookup of the germline V gene, CDR1 and CDR2 are MNHEY and SVGAGI. At the junction V is shortened by 0 bases and J by 8 bases, with 16 bases in between. From cysteine to phenylalanine, the CDR3 is 15 amino acids long. The entry retains the CDR3 DNA only, 45 bases that are in frame from base 1.

The rearranged segments are TRBV6-5 and TRBJ1-2; no D gene call is confident. The sequencing sample was made of blood. The sequence was collected from a woman aged 25 to 39 with Graves' ophthalmopathy. The base sequence is TGTGCCAGCAGTTACTCGACTACACAAGCGGGGGGCTACACCTTC. This translates into CASSYSTTQAGGYTF.